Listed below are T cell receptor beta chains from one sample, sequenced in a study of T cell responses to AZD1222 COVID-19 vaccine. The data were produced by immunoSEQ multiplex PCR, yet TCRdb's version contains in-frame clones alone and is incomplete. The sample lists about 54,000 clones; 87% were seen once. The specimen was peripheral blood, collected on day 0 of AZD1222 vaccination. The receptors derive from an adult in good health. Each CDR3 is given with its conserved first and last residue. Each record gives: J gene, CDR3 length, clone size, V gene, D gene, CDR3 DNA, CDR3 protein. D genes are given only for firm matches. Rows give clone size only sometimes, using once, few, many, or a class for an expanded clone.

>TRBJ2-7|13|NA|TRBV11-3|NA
TGTGCCAGCAGCGGCGACGGACCCTACGAGCAGTACTTC
CASSGDGPYEQYF
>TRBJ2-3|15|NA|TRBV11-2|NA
TGTGCCAGCAGCTTGAACACCAACCCCACAGATACGCAGTATTTT
CASSLNTNPTDTQYF
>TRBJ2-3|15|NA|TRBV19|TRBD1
TGTGCCAGTAGTATAGTGACAGGGAACACAGATACGCAGTATTTT
CASSIVTGNTDTQYF
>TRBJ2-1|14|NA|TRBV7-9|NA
TGTGCCAGCAGCTTAGTGGCAGGGTACGATGAGCAGTTCTTC
CASSLVAGYDEQFF
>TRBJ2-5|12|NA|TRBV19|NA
TGTGCCAGTAGCGGACCTCAAGAGACCCAGTACTTC
CASSGPQETQYF
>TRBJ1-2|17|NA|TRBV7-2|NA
TGTGCCAGCAGCTTAGTCGCCACGGCTAGTTCTAACTATGGCTACACCTTC
CASSLVATASSNYGYTF
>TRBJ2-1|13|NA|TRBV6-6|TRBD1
TGTGCCAGCAGTTACTTAGGGCAGGGGGTTTGGTTCTTC
CASSYLGQGVWFF
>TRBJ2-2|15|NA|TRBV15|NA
TGTGCCACCCAACCCAGGGGAATGGGCACCGGGGAGCTGTTTTTT
CATQPRGMGTGELFF
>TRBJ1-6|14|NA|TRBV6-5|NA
TGTGCCAGCAGCTCCGGGACACTGTATTCACCCCTCCACTTT
CASSSGTLYSPLHF
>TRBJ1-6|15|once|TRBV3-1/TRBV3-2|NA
TGTGCCAGCAGCCAGAGTCTAGGGTTCGGGTCACCCCTCCACTTT
CASSQSLGFGSPLHF
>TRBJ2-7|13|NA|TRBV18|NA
TGTGCCAGCTCACTAGGACAGAGCTACGAGCAGTACTTC
CASSLGQSYEQYF
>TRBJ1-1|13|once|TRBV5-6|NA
TGTGCCAGCAGCTTCGGGGAAGGAACTGAAGCTTTCTTT
CASSFGEGTEAFF
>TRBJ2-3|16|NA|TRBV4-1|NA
TGCGCCAGCAGCCAAGGGAAAATCAGGGCTTTAGATACGCAGTATTTT
CASSQGKIRALDTQYF
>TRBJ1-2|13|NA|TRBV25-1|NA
TGTGCCAGCAGAGGAACGGATAACTATGGCTACACCTTC
CASRGTDNYGYTF
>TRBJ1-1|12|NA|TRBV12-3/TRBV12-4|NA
TGTGCCAGCGCCCCGTGGGGGGGCGGCGCTTTCTTT
CASAPWGGGAFF
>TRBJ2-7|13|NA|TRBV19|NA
TGTGCCAGTAGTGTAAACAGGGAGAACGAGCAGTACTTC
CASSVNRENEQYF
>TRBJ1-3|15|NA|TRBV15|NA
TGTGCCACCAGCAGAGATCGGGAGTACGGAAACACCATATATTTT
CATSRDREYGNTIYF